The sequence of this T cell receptor (beta chain) was determined in a study of blood T cell repertoires in COVID-19. Turning to the study itself: Acute and convalescent COVID-19 specimens originated in the United States, Italy and Spain.

Germline CDR1 reads SGDLS; CDR2 reads YYNGEE. There are 15 residues in the CDR3. V shed 3 bases and J 0 bases; nucleotides not matched to a gene: 4. Using immunoSEQ multiplex PCR, the repertoire was profiled, and TCRdb retains in-frame clones only, with some absent. This table holds 250,000 or so clones, over 80% found once. The receptor was isolated from a woman aged 40 to 50 who had recovered from COVID-19. The chain joins TRBV9 to TRBJ1-1; 8 bases are a match to TRBD1. Sequencing input: peripheral blood. The CDR3 protein is CASSGRTGLNTEAFF. CDR3 bases: TGTGCCAGCAGCGGACGGACAGGGCTGAACACTGAAGCTTTCTTT.